This T cell receptor (beta chain) originates from a study of cytomegalovirus exposure and HLA in healthy donors. Per germline, CDR1 SGHTA and CDR2 FQGNSA. This CDR3 has 15 residues. The V gene end was trimmed by 4 bases and the J gene end by 4 bases; junction bases not matched to a gene: 7. Study-wide results and limits: About 180 TCR beta chains were listed as cytomegalovirus-associated.

Comment on this clone: Its target is unknown.

TCRdb keeps only in-frame clones here, not all; method: immunoSEQ multiplex PCR. This repertoire shows some 150,000 clones, 80% to 95% found once; its top ten account for about 0.7%. The sample comprised PBMCs. The clonotype comes from a man aged 18 to 35 in good health and CMV-seronegative. The chain combines TRBV7-2 with TRBJ1-2, with 9 bases that match TRBD1. DNA for the CDR3: TGTGCCAGCAGCTCACTTAGGACAGGGGTCTATGGCTACACCTTC. Protein sequence: CASSSLRTGVYGYTF. The whole variable domain, remainder taken from reference TRBV7-2 and TRBJ1-2, is GAGVSQSPSNKVTEKGKDVELRCDPISGHTALYWYRQSLGQGLEFLIYFQGNSAPDKSGLPSDRFSAERTGGSVSTLTIQRTQQEDSAVYLCASSSLRTGVYGYTFGSGTRLTVV.